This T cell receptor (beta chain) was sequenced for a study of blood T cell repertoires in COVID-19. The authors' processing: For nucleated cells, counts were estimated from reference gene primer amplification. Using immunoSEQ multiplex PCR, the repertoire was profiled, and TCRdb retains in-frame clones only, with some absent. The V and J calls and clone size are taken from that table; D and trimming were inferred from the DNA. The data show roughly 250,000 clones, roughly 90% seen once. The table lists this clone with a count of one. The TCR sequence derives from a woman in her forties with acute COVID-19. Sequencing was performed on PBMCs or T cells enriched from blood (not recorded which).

The chain's CDR3 is CASSLIQVISRWEQYF. As DNA, the CDR3 is TGTGCCAGCAGCTTAATACAGGTTATCAGTCGGTGGGAGCAGTACTTC. The chain joins TRBV5-8 to TRBJ2-7; D may be TRBD1 (5 bases). Germline assignment: CDR1 SGHTS and CDR2 YDEGEE. Trimming cost V 2 bases and J 7 bases, with 22 bases left between them. This CDR3 is 16 amino acids long.